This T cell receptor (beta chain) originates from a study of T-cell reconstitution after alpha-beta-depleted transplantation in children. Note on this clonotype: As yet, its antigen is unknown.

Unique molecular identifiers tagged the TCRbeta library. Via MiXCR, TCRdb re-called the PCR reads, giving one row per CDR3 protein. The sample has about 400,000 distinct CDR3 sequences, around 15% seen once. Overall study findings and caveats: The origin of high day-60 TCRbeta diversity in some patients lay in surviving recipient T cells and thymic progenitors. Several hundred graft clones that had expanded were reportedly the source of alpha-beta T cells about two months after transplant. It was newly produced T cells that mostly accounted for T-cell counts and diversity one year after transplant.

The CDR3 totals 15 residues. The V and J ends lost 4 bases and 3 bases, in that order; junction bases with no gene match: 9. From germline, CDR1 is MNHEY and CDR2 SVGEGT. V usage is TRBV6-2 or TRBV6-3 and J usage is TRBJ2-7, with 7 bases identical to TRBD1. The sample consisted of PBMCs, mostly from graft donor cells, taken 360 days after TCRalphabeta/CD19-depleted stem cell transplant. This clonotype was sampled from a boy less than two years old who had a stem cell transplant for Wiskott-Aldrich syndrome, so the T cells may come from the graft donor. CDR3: CASSSLRQGHYEQYF. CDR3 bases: TGTGCCAGCAGTTCCCTCCGACAGGGTCACTACGAGCAGTACTTC.